This paragraph covers one TCR beta chain sequence. CDR3 length: 18 residues. Losses at the gene ends were 0 bases for V and 2 bases for J; bases not matched to a gene: 7. Germline V gives CDR1 LGHDT, CDR2 YNNKEL (reference sequence). The entry originates in a study of Ad26.COV2.S vaccination and SARS-CoV-2 variants. The treatment was: roughly 18 received Ad26.COV2.S at low or high dose, single or two shots; about 5 received placebo; per-sample allocation not given. Collection of the samples took place on day 63 after the first injection of vaccine or placebo. Assay: immunoSEQ multiplex PCR; the TCRdb copy retains only in-frame clones and omits some. The sample consists of hundreds of thousands of clones, 89% of them appearing once.

The gene calls are TRBV3-1 (or the pseudogene TRBV3-2) and TRBJ2-5; TRBD2 matches at 12 bases. The sequencing used peripheral blood, collected in a trial of Ad26.COV2.S vaccine versus placebo. The sequence derives from a person between 18 and 60 years old who received the Ad26.COV2.S COVID-19 vaccine or a placebo. The CDR3 reads CASSQDAGTSGFQETQYF. The CDR3 DNA reads as TGTGCCAGCAGCCAAGACGCCGGGACTAGCGGGTTTCAAGAGACCCAGTACTTC.